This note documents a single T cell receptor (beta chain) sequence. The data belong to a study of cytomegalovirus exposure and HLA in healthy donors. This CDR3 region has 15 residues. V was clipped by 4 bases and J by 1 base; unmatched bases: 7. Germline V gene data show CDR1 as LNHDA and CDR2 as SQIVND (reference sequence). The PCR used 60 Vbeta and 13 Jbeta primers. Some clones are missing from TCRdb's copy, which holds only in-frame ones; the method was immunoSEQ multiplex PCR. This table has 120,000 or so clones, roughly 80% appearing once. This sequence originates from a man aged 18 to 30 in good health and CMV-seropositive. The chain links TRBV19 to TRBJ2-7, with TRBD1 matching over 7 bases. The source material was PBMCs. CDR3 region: CASSTQGQKSYEQYF. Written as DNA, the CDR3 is TGTGCCAGTAGTACTCAGGGACAGAAATCCTACGAGCAGTACTTC.